This T cell receptor beta chain is from a study of T cells in Graves' hyperthyroidism and ophthalmopathy. Turning to the study itself: Peripheral blood collection took place at initial diagnosis, before any treatment.

Reasons for excluding patients were uncontrolled infection, other autoimmune disease, pregnancy or lactation. Clinical symptoms, serum thyroxine, TRAb, thyroid ultrasound and orbital computed tomography established diagnosis. From germline, CDR1 is KGHSH and CDR2 LQKENI. V was clipped by 6 bases and J by 3 bases; unmatched bases: 13. The CDR3 sequence is 17 residues long. With respect to this clonotype: Its target is unknown.

Study-level findings and limits: Blood shared most expanded thyroid clonotypes above 0.001.

The investigators amplified TCR beta CDR3 regions from RNA transcripts. Carried out on the TCR CDR3, a first-round RT-PCR used the HTBI primer set. TCRdb reprocessed the multiplex PCR reads with MiXCR, giving one entry per CDR3 protein. The sample lists approximately 380,000 distinct CDR3 sequences, about 18% occurring once. This chain links TRBV18 with TRBJ2-3; TRBD1 aligns across 9 bases. The sequence was obtained from a man between 18 and 35 years old with Graves' ophthalmopathy. Sequencing was performed on blood. CDR3 DNA: TGTGCCAGCTCCCCTCCTTCGACAGGGGGAGTGACAGATACGCAGTATTTT. It specifies CASSPPSTGGVTDTQYF.